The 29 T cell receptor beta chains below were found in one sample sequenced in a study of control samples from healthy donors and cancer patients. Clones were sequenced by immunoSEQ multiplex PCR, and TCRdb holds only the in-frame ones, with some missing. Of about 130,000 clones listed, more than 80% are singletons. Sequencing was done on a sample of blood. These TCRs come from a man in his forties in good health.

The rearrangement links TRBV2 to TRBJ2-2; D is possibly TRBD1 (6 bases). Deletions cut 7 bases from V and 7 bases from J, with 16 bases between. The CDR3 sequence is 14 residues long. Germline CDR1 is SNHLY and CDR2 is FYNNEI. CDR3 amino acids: CASNLRLTGGELFF. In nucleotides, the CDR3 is TGTGCCAGCAACCTACGATTGACAGGCGGGGAGCTGTTTTTT.

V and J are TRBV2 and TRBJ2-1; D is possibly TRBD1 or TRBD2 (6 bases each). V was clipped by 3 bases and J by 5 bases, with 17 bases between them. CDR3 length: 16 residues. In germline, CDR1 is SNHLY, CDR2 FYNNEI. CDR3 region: CASSDTGGPLNNEQFF. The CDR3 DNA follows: TGTGCCAGCAGTGATACCGGGGGCCCTTTAAACAATGAGCAGTTCTTC.

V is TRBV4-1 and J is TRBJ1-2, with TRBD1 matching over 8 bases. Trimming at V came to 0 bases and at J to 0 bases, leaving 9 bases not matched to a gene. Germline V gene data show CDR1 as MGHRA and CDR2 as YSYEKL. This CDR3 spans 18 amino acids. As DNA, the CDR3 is TGCGCCAGCAGCCAAGACCGCCAGGGGGCAAGAGCTAACTATGGCTACACCTTC. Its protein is CASSQDRQGARANYGYTF.

DNA for the CDR3: TGCGCCAGCAGCCAGGAGGTGAGCGGGACAGATACGCAGTATTTT. As protein: CASSQEVSGTDTQYF. This chain uses TRBV5-1 with TRBJ2-3; D is perhaps TRBD2 (6 bases). V was pared by 4 bases and J by 3 bases, with 15 bases between. CDR1 and CDR2 from the germline V gene are SGHRS and YFSETQ. The CDR3 spans 15 residues.

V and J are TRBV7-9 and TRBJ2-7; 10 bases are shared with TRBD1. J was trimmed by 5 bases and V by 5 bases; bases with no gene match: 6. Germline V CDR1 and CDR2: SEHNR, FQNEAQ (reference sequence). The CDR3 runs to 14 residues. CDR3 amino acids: CASSPGQGWNEQYF. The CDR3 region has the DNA TGTGCCAGCAGCCCGGGACAGGGGTGGAACGAGCAGTACTTC.

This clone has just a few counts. Here the CDR3 DNA reads TGCAGCGTTGCGGGGGGCCAAGAGACCCAGTACTTC. Amino acids: CSVAGGQETQYF. The chain recombines TRBV29-1 with TRBJ2-5; 7 bases match TRBD2. V dropped 4 bases and J dropped 1; count of bases not matched to a gene: 0. Germline CDR1 SQVTM, CDR2 ANQGSEA. The CDR3 extends over 12 amino acids.

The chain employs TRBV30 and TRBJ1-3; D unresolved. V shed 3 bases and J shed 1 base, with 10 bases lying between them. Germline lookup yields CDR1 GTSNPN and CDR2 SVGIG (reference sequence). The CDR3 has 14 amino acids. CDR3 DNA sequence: TGTGCCTGGAGGGTGCCGGGGTCTGGAAACACCATATATTTT. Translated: CAWRVPGSGNTIYF.

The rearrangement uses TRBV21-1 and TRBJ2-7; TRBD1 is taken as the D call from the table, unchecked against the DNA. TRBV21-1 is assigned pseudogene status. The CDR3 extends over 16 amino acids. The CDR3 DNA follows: TGTGCCAGCAGCAAAGGGGCGACGAAACAGGATCACGAGCAGTACTTC. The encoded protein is CASSKGATKQDHEQYF.

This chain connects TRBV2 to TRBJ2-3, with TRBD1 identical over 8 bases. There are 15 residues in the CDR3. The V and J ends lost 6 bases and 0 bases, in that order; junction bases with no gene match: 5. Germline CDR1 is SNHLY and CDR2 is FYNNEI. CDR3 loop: CASSRQGSSTDTQYF. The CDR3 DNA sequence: TGTGCCAGCAGCCGACAGGGGTCTAGCACAGATACGCAGTATTTT.

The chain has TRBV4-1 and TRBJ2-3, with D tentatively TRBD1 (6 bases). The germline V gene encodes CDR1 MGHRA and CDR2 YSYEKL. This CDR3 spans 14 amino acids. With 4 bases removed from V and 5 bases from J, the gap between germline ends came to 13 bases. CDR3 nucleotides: TGCGCCAGCAGCCCCCTGGGGGCAGGAGATACGCAGTATTTT. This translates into CASSPLGAGDTQYF.

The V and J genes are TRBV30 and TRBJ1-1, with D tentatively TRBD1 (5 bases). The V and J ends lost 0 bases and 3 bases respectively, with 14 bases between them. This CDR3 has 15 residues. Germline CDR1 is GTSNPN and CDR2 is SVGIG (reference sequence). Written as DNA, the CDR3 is TGTGCCTGGAGTGTACGGTGGCAGGGCGACACTGAAGCTTTCTTT. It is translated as CAWSVRWQGDTEAFF.

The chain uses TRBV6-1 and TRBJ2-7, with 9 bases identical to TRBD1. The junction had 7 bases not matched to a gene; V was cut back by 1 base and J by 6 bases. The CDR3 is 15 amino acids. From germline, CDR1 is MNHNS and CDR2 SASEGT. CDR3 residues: CASSEGVGTGLEQYF. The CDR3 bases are TGTGCCAGCAGTGAAGGGGTGGGGACAGGGCTCGAGCAGTACTTC.

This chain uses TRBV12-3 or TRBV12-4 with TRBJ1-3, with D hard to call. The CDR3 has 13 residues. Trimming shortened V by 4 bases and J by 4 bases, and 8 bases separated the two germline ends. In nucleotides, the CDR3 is TGTGCCAGCAGTTGGCTCGCGGGAAACACCATATATTTT. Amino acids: CASSWLAGNTIYF.

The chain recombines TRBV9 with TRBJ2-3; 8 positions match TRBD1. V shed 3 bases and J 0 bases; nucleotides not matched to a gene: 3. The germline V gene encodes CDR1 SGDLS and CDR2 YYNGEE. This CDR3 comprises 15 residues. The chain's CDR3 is CASSDRTGSTDTQYF. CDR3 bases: TGTGCCAGCAGCGACAGGACAGGGAGCACAGATACGCAGTATTTT.

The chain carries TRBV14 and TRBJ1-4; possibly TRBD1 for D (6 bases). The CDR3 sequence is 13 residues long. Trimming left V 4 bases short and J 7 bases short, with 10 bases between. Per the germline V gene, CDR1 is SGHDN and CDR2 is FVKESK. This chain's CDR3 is CASSRGQSEKLFF. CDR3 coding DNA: TGTGCCAGCAGCCGTGGACAGAGTGAAAAACTGTTTTTT.

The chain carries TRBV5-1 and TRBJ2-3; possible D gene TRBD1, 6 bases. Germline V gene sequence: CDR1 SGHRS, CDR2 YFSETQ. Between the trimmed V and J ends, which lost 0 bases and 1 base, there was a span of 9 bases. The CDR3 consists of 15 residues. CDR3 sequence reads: CASSLAGDRTDTQYF. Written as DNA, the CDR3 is TGCGCCAGCAGCTTGGCAGGGGACCGCACAGATACGCAGTATTTT.

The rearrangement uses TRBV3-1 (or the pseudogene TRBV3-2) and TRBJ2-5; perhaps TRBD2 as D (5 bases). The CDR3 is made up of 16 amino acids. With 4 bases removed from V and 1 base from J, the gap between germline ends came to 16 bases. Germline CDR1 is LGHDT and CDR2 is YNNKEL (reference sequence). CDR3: CASSRIPGNRQETQYF. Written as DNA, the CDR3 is TGTGCCAGCAGCCGAATACCGGGAAACCGCCAAGAGACCCAGTACTTC.

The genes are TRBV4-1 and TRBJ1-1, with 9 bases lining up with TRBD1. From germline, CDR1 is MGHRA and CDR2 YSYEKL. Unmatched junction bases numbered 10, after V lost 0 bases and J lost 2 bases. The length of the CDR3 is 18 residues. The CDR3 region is CASSQDPFRGQGNTEAFF. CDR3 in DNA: TGCGCCAGCAGCCAAGATCCGTTTAGGGGACAGGGAAACACTGAAGCTTTCTTT.

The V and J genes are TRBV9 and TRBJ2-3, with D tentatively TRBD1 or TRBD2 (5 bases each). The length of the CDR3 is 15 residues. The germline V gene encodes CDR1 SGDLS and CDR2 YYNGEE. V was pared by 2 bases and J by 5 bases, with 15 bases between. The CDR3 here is CASSVAGGMGDTQYF. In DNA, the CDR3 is TGTGCCAGCAGCGTGGCTGGGGGAATGGGAGATACGCAGTATTTT.

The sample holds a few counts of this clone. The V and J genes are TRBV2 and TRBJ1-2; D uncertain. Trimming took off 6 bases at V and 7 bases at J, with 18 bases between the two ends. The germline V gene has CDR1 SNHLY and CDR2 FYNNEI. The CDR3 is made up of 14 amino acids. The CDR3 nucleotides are TGTGCCAGCAGCCTGGAAGAGAGGGTTATTGGCTACACCTTC. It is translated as CASSLEERVIGYTF.

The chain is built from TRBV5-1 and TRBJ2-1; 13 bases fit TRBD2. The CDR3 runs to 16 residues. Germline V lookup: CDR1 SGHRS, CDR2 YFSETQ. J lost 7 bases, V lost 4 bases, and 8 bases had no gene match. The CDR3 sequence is CASSTVLAGGPNEQFF. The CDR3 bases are TGCGCCAGCAGCACCGTACTAGCGGGGGGGCCGAATGAGCAGTTCTTC.

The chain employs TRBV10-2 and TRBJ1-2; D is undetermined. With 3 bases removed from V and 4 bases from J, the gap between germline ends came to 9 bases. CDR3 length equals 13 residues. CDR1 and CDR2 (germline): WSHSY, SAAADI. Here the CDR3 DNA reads TGCGCCAGCAGTGAAACAGAGCTCTATGGCTACACCTTC. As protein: CASSETELYGYTF.

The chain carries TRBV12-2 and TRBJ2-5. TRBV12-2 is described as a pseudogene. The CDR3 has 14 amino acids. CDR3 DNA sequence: TGTGCAAGTCGCCGGGTGGGACCACAAGAGACCCAGTACTTC. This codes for CASRRVGPQETQYF.

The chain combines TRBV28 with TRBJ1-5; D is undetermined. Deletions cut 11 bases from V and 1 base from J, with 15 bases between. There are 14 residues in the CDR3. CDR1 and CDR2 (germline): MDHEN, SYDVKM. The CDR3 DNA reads TGTGCCTCAAAGACGGCCGGGAGCAATCAGCCCCAGCATTTT. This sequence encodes CASKTAGSNQPQHF.

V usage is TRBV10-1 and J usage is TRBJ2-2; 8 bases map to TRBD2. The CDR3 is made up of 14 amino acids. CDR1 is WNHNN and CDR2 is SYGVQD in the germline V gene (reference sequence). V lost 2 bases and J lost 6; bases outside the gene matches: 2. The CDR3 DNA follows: TGCGCCAGCAGTGAGGGACTAGCCGCCGGGGAGCTGTTTTTT. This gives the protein CASSEGLAAGELFF.

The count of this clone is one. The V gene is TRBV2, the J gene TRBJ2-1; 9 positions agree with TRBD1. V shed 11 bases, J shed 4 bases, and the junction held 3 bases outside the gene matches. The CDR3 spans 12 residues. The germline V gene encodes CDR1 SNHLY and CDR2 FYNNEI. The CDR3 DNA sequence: TGTGCCGGCGGGACAGGGTACAATGAGCAGTTCTTC. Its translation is CAGGTGYNEQFF.

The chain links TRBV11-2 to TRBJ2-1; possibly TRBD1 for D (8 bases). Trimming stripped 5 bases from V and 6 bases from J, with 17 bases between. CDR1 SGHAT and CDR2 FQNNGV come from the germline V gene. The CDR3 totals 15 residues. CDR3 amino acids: CASSVQGGRGNEQFF. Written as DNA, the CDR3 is TGTGCCAGCAGCGTACAGGGGGGGCGGGGCAATGAGCAGTTCTTC.

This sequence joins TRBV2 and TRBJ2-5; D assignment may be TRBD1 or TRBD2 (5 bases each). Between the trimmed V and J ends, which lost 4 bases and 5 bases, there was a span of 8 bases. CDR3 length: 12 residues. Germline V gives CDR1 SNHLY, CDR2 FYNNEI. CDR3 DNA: TGTGCCAGCAGTGTTGAGGGGGAGACCCAGTACTTC. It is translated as CASSVEGETQYF.

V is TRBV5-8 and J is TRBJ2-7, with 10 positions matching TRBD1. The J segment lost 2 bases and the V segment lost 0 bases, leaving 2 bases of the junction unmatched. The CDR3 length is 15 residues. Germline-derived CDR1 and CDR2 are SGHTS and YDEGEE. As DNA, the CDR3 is TGTGCCAGCAGCTTGGGTGGACAGGGGGCCTACGAGCAGTACTTC. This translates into CASSLGGQGAYEQYF.